A single TCR beta chain is shown here with its context. The antigen remains unidentified. One heparinised blood draw averaging roughly 100 mL was given by each donor. Sorting produced populations that all topped 95% purity. These data originate in a study of beta chain features in type 1 diabetes. Whole-study findings and limits: Type 1 diabetes patients had TCRB CDR3s that were shorter (moderately but significantly so) in all four CD4+ subsets.

cDNA synthesis used the whole RNA isolate, giving expressed TCRB sequences. Only in-frame clones appear in the TCRdb table, and some are missing; sequencing was by immunoSEQ multiplex PCR. The sample contains some 360,000 clones, around 10% of which appear only once. The source is a man between 25 and 39 years old with type 1 diabetes. The source material was central memory CD4+ T cells from blood.

The CDR3, as DNA: TGTGCCAGCAGTGCAGGGCGCGACACTGAAGCTTTCTTT. It codes for CASSAGRDTEAFF. The chain employs TRBV25-1 and TRBJ1-1; D may be TRBD1 (5 bases). The CDR3 consists of 13 residues. Trimming cost V 4 bases and J 3 bases, with 9 bases left between them. Germline lookup yields CDR1 MGHDK and CDR2 SYGVNS.